This TCR beta chain was sequenced for a study of PD-1 blockade in classical Hodgkin lymphoma. Study as a whole: Intravenous delivery of nivolumab at 3 mg/kg to patients occurred every 2 weeks.

About this clone itself: Its antigen is unidentified.

CDR3 length equals 12 residues. The germline CDR1 and CDR2 sequences are GTSNPN and SVGIG (reference sequence). Trimming took 2 bases from V and 6 from J, leaving 10 bases between them. Clones were read by immunoSEQ multiplex PCR, and TCRdb kept only the in-frame ones, dropping some. The sample has around 9,800 clones, roughly four fifths seen once. Findings and caveats of the study: The origin of the repertoire differences remains undefined, with disease activity or prior therapy as possible causes. By cycle point C4D1, TCR diversity had risen significantly in CD4+ cells (but not CD8+ cells).

Time point noted: cycle 4 day 1 (C4D1), after six to seven weeks of nivolumab. Each patient's relapse followed autologous stem cell transplantation, and brentuximab vedotin exposure varied. Magnetic negative selection was used to purify CD4+ T cells from PBMCs that had been thawed. The source of this sequence is a human donor with classical Hodgkin lymphoma. Sequencing was performed on CD4+ T cells from blood, taken before the fourth cycle of nivolumab. This chain uses TRBV30 with TRBJ1-1, with D possibly TRBD1 on 6 matching bases. CDR3 sequence: CAWSSGGPEAFF. The CDR3 bases are TGTGCCTGGAGTAGTGGGGGCCCTGAAGCTTTCTTT.